This TCR beta chain derives from a study of control samples from healthy donors and cancer patients (dated by TCRdb to the early 2020s). To prepare the library, the immunoSEQ multiplex PCR assay was applied. TCRdb took over this immuneACCESS table, retaining in-frame rearrangements with V and J assigned. Such tables are incomplete; in checked studies, under half of the missing clones stem from an unresolved V gene, and the remainder is unexplained. The sample records around 140,000 clones, 75% to 95% of which are singletons. 3.2% of the sample rests with the top ten. The germline V gene sets CDR1 to MNHNS and CDR2 to SASEGT. Unmatched junction bases come to 4, with V trimmed by 2 bases and J by 4 bases. The CDR3 goes from the cysteine to the phenylalanine over 15 residues. Of all the DNA, just the CDR3 is kept, 45 bases in frame from base 1. For this clone: The target of this receptor is not known. It has no much larger one-base neighbor in the sample; base qualities were not kept.

Sequenced material: blood. Recombination linked TRBV6-1 to TRBJ1-3; the central 8 bases match TRBD1. The source of this sequence is a man under 40 in good health. The CDR3 reads as follows: CASSEWPGGGNTIYF. The DNA sequence follows: TGTGCCAGCAGTGAATGGCCAGGGGGCGGAAACACCATATATTTT.